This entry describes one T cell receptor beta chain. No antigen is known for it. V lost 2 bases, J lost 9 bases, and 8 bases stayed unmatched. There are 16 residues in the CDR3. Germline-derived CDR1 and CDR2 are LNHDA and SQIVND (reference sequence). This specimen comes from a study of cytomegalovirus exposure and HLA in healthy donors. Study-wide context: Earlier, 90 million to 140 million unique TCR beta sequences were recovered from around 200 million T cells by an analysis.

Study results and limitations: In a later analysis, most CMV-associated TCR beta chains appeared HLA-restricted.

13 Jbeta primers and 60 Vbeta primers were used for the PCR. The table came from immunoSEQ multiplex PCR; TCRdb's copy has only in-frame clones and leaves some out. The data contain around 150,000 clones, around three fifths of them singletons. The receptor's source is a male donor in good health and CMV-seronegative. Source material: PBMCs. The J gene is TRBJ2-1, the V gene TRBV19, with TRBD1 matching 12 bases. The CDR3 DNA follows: TGTGCCAGTAGTATAAAAGGGGACAGGGGGCCAGGTGAGCAGTTCTTC. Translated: CASSIKGDRGPGEQFF. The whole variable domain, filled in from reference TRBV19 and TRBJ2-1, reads DGGITQSPKYLFRKEGQNVTLSCEQNLNHDAMYWYRQDPGQGLRLIYYSQIVNDFQKGDIAEGYSVSREKKESFPLTVTSAQKNPTAFYLCASSIKGDRGPGEQFFGPGTRLTVL.